The rows below give T cell receptor beta chains drawn from one sample of a study of blood T cell repertoires in COVID-19. Produced via immunoSEQ multiplex PCR; TCRdb's table is partial and in-frame only. The sample carries over 85,000 clones, more than 75% recorded once. Sequencing input: peripheral blood. Source of these receptors: a woman of 80 years or more with active COVID-19. CDR3s include the opening cysteine and the closing phenylalanine or tryptophan. Fields, in order: J gene, clone size, V gene, D gene, CDR3 protein, CDR3 DNA. The D gene is left open where the match is weak. Clone size appears in some rows only: once, few, many, or a class for an expanded clone.

TRBJ2-7 | NA | TRBV10-3 | TRBD2 | CAISGPGLAGVNEQYF | TGTGCCATCAGTGGCCCTGGACTAGCGGGAGTAAACGAGCAGTACTTC
TRBJ2-5 | NA | TRBV18 | TRBD2 | CASSPRTAGAGETQYF | TGTGCCAGCTCACCCCGGACAGCGGGAGCGGGGGAGACCCAGTACTTC
TRBJ2-1 | NA | TRBV5-4 | TRBD2 | CASSGGSGVMDEQFF | TGTGCCAGCAGCGGCGGGAGCGGGGTTATGGATGAGCAGTTCTTC
TRBJ1-4 | NA | TRBV19 | TRBD1 | CASSINRGEKLFF | TGTGCCAGTAGTATCAACAGGGGCGAAAAACTGTTTTTT
TRBJ1-2 | NA | TRBV27 | TRBD1 | CASSLFGDRNYGYTF | TGTGCCAGCAGTTTATTTGGGGACAGGAACTATGGCTACACCTTC
TRBJ2-7 | NA | TRBV28 | NA | CASSLSRFYEQYF | TGTGCCAGCAGTTTATCTCGGTTCTACGAGCAGTACTTC
TRBJ2-1 | NA | TRBV6-6 | NA | CASSLDNGRNNEQFF | TGTGCCAGCAGTTTGGACAATGGGAGGAACAATGAGCAGTTCTTC
TRBJ2-3 | NA | TRBV7-3 | NA | CASSRTDTDTQYF | TGTGCCAGCAGCCGGACTGACACAGATACGCAGTATTTT
TRBJ2-3 | NA | TRBV28 | NA | CASIFGGGTSTDTQYF | TGTGCCAGCATCTTTGGTGGCGGGACTAGCACAGATACGCAGTATTTT
TRBJ2-4 | NA | TRBV4-2 | TRBD2 | CASSQDLGSGSTVAKNIQYF | TGTGCCAGCAGCCAAGATCTGGGTAGCGGGAGTACGGTAGCCAAAAACATTCAGTACTTC
TRBJ2-1 | NA | TRBV10-3 | NA | CAIRSQGFYNEQFF | TGTGCCATCAGATCACAGGGATTCTACAATGAGCAGTTCTTC
TRBJ2-1 | NA | TRBV5-1 | NA | CASSFGTGTYNEQFF | TGCGCCAGCAGCTTTGGAACAGGGACCTACAATGAGCAGTTCTTC
TRBJ2-3 | NA | TRBV5-1 | TRBD2 | CASSLGLAGRTDTQYF | TGCGCCAGCAGCTTGGGGCTAGCGGGGCGCACAGATACGCAGTATTTT
TRBJ1-3 | once | TRBV5-1 | NA | CASSPPDGRNTIYF | TGCGCCAGCAGCCCACCGGACGGGAGAAACACCATATATTTT
TRBJ2-7 | once | TRBV20-1 | TRBD2 | CSASDLAGGPNEQYF | TGCAGTGCTAGTGACCTAGCGGGAGGGCCTAACGAGCAGTACTTC
TRBJ1-1 | NA | TRBV9 | TRBD1 | CASSPGTGGQAFF | TGTGCCAGCAGCCCCGGGACAGGGGGCCAAGCTTTCTTT
TRBJ2-7 | NA | TRBV18 | TRBD2 | CASSLGLDGYEQYF | TGTGCCAGCTCACTCGGACTAGATGGCTACGAGCAGTACTTC
TRBJ2-7 | NA | TRBV28 | NA | CASSGHMGSSYEQYF | TGTGCCAGCAGTGGCCACATGGGGAGCTCCTACGAGCAGTACTTC
TRBJ1-6 | once | TRBV18 | TRBD1 | CASSRDRGQNSPLHF | TGTGCCAGCTCAAGGGACAGGGGGCAGAATTCACCCCTCCACTTT
TRBJ2-2 | NA | TRBV18 | TRBD2 | CASSRPTSGSTGELFF | TGTGCCAGCTCACGCCCGACTAGCGGGAGCACCGGGGAGCTGTTTTTT
TRBJ1-5 | NA | TRBV6-5 | NA | CASSSGMSNQPQHF | TGTGCCAGCAGTTCGGGTATGAGCAATCAGCCCCAGCATTTT
TRBJ2-6 | NA | TRBV6-2/TRBV6-3 | TRBD2 | CASSYGWQRGSSGANVLTF | TGTGCCAGCAGTTACGGGTGGCAGCGGGGATCCTCTGGGGCCAACGTCCTGACTTTC
TRBJ1-5 | NA | TRBV12-3/TRBV12-4 | NA | CASSFSGGQPQHF | TGTGCCAGCAGTTTTTCGGGGGGCCAGCCCCAGCATTTT
TRBJ2-1 | NA | TRBV25-1 | TRBD1 | CASSELSWGTGGLNEQFF | TGTGCCAGCAGTGAATTATCCTGGGGGACAGGGGGCTTAAATGAGCAGTTCTTC
TRBJ2-7 | NA | TRBV6-5 | TRBD2 | CASTGQGTSGIKQYF | TGTGCCAGCACCGGACAAGGGACTAGCGGAATTAAGCAGTACTTC
TRBJ2-5 | NA | TRBV7-8 | NA | CASSHQRTPYRRAQYF | TGTGCCAGCAGCCACCAGCGGACCCCTTACAGAAGGGCCCAGTACTTC
TRBJ1-5 | NA | TRBV6-2/TRBV6-3 | TRBD1 | CASSSDRGRFQPQHF | TGTGCCAGCAGCTCCGACAGGGGTCGATTTCAGCCCCAGCATTTT
TRBJ1-2 | NA | TRBV27 | TRBD1 | CASSLSPGQGGYTF | TGTGCCAGCAGTTTATCCCCGGGACAGGGAGGCTACACCTTC
TRBJ2-1 | once | TRBV7-8 | TRBD1 | CASSGTGGPYNEQFF | TGTGCCAGCAGCGGGACAGGGGGCCCATACAATGAGCAGTTCTTC
TRBJ2-3 | once | TRBV11-2 | TRBD2 | CASSLSSGRAVVATQYF | TGTGCCAGCAGCCTATCGAGCGGGAGGGCCGTCGTCGCTACGCAGTATTTT
TRBJ2-1 | NA | TRBV3-1/TRBV3-2 | TRBD2 | CASSLGLAGVPNNEQFF | TGTGCCAGCAGCTTGGGACTAGCGGGAGTCCCTAACAATGAGCAGTTCTTC
TRBJ2-7 | NA | TRBV10-3 | TRBD2 | CAISRSPSGSSYEQYF | TGTGCCATCAGTCGGTCCCCTAGCGGGAGCTCCTACGAGCAGTACTTC
TRBJ2-1 | NA | TRBV21-1 | NA | CARGEGAGGDEQFF | TGTGCCCGCGGGGAAGGGGCAGGGGGAGATGAGCAGTTCTTC
TRBJ1-1 | NA | TRBV21-1 | NA | CASSIRRGHTEAFF | TGTGCCAGCAGCATCCGCAGGGGGCACACTGAAGCTTTCTTT
TRBJ2-7 | NA | TRBV28 | TRBD1 | CASSGTTGGGSYEQYF | TGTGCCAGCAGCGGAACCACAGGGGGCGGATCCTACGAGCAGTACTTC
TRBJ1-1 | NA | TRBV24-1 | NA | CATRGGAQDTEAFF | TGTGCCACCAGGGGGGGGGCGCAGGACACTGAAGCTTTCTTT
TRBJ2-2 | NA | TRBV5-5 | NA | CASSFGRVTGELFF | TGTGCCAGCAGCTTCGGCAGGGTCACCGGGGAGCTGTTTTTT
TRBJ1-1 | NA | TRBV6-6 | NA | CASSGHSSPDEAFF | TGTGCCAGCAGTGGACACAGTTCCCCGGATGAAGCTTTCTTT
TRBJ2-3 | NA | TRBV27 | TRBD1 | CASSRRQGSQDTQYF | TGTGCCAGCAGTCGAAGACAGGGGTCGCAAGATACGCAGTATTTT
TRBJ2-7 | NA | TRBV4-2 | TRBD1 | CASSQGQGTFYEQYF | TGTGCCAGCAGCCAGGGACAGGGTACTTTCTACGAGCAGTACTTC
TRBJ2-7 | NA | TRBV21-1 | NA | CASSKALKWKLAGGSTPTREQYF | TGTGCCAGCAGCAAAGCCCTTAAGTGGAAGCTAGCGGGTGGATCTACTCCTACGCGCGAGCAGTACTTC
TRBJ2-5 | NA | TRBV4-1 | NA | CASSQTPSGETQYF | TGCGCCAGCAGCCAAACCCCGTCGGGTGAGACCCAGTACTTC
TRBJ2-2 | NA | TRBV11-2 | NA | CASTLRGRDTGELFF | TGTGCCAGCACCCTTAGGGGCAGGGACACCGGGGAGCTGTTTTTT
TRBJ2-1 | NA | TRBV19 | TRBD2 | CATSTGGNEQFF | TGTGCCACCTCGACGGGGGGCAATGAGCAGTTCTTC
TRBJ2-1 | NA | TRBV15 | NA | CATSRDLVSSYNEQFF | TGTGCCACCAGCAGAGATCTCGTGAGCTCCTACAATGAGCAGTTCTTC
TRBJ2-2 | many | TRBV28 | NA | CASSPLGLAEKNTGELFF | TGTGCCAGCAGTCCCCTTGGGCTAGCAGAGAAAAACACCGGGGAGCTGTTTTTT
TRBJ2-3 | NA | TRBV2 | NA | CASKYQGITDTQYF | TGTGCCAGCAAGTATCAGGGTATAACAGATACGCAGTATTTT
TRBJ1-2 | once | TRBV4-1 | NA | CASSPPGQGYGYTF | TGCGCCAGCAGCCCCCCCGGGCAGGGGTATGGCTACACCTTC
TRBJ2-7 | NA | TRBV5-5 | NA | CASSPGYEQYF | TGTGCCAGCAGCCCAGGCTACGAGCAGTACTTC
TRBJ2-7 | NA | TRBV21-1 | NA | CASSNPGAYEQYF | TGTGCCAGCAGCAACCCCGGGGCCTACGAGCAGTACTTC
TRBJ2-7 | few | TRBV7-9 | NA | CASSLEGSEQYF | TGTGCCAGCAGCTTAGAGGGGTCTGAGCAGTACTTC
TRBJ2-7 | NA | TRBV27 | TRBD1 | CASSQGQGLYEQYF | TGTGCCAGCAGTCAGGGACAGGGTTTGTACGAGCAGTACTTC
TRBJ2-7 | NA | TRBV6-5 | TRBD2 | CASNTRLAGGEQYF | TGTGCCAGCAATACCCGACTAGCGGGAGGCGAGCAGTACTTC
TRBJ2-1 | NA | TRBV7-6 | TRBD2 | CASGLAGLESNEQFF | TGTGCCAGCGGACTAGCGGGACTCGAAAGCAATGAGCAGTTCTTC
TRBJ1-4 | NA | TRBV3-1/TRBV3-2 | TRBD1 | CASSWTGTGTEKLFF | TGTGCCAGCAGCTGGACCGGGACAGGGACTGAAAAACTGTTTTTT
TRBJ1-2 | NA | TRBV19 | NA | CASSSGPSIPSPYTF | TGTGCCAGTAGCTCCGGTCCTTCTATCCCATCCCCCTACACCTTC
TRBJ1-1 | few | TRBV19 | TRBD1 | CASSTGQGRLSSGNTEAFF | TGTGCCAGTAGTACGGGACAGGGCCGGCTGTCTAGTGGGAACACTGAAGCTTTCTTT